The 24 T cell receptor beta chains given below trace back to one sample, sequenced in a study of blood T cells in healthy people across ages (dated by TCRdb to between 2014 and 2017). Library construction relied on 5' RACE. TCRdb names Illumina HiSeq 2500 as the instrument used. The second PCR ran for roughly 7 to 12 cycles and used a J-beta primer mix along with a sample-barcoded 5' primer. TCRdb ran its own pipeline on the public reads, namely fastp trimming at Q25 and MiXCR clone calling, and kept in-frame beta chains. Duplicate CDR3 protein sequences are folded into a single record with the most common DNA and genes. Present in this sample are about 640,000 distinct CDR3 sequences, about 28% of which were seen just once. Approximately 14% of the sample comes from the top ten. The sequenced material came from blood. The source of these receptors is a woman aged 80 or older in good health.

Notes on this clonotype: One junction end disagrees with the germline gene, perhaps due to a read error. The V and J genes are TRBV2 and TRBJ1-1, with TRBD1 as a possible D gene (5 bases). Germline loops: CDR1 SNHLY, CDR2 FYNNEI. This CDR3 has 16 residues. The chain's CDR3 is CTSSGLPGRRNTEAFF. CDR3 in DNA: TGTACCAGCAGTGGCCTACCGGGACGGCGGAACACTGAAGCTTTCTTT.

This clonotype occurred once. The chain couples TRBV20-1 to TRBJ2-1, with D uncertain. The V and J ends lost 1 base and 2 bases respectively, with 12 bases between them. Germline CDR1 is DFQATT and CDR2 is SNEGSKA (reference sequence). The CDR3 has 15 residues. The CDR3 nucleotides are TGCAGTGCTAGAGGTGGCGGTCAGACCTACAATGAGCAGTTCTTC. This codes for CSARGGGQTYNEQFF.

This rearrangement joins TRBV12-3 or TRBV12-4 to TRBJ1-2; D not resolved. The CDR3 is 14 residues long. Trimming removed 7 bases at V and 3 bases at J, with 15 bases between. This chain's CDR3 is CASMSPTRYYGYTF. For the CDR3, the DNA is TGTGCCAGCATGTCGCCGACACGGTACTATGGCTACACCTTC.

Only a few counts were recorded for this clonotype. This may come from a read error, since a much larger clone is one base off. The rearrangement joins TRBV5-1 to TRBJ2-1; 13 positions agree with TRBD2. V lost 4 bases, J lost 12 bases, and 10 bases stayed unmatched. From germline, CDR1 is SGHRS and CDR2 YFSETQ. The CDR3 totals 15 residues. CDR3 DNA sequence: TGCGCCAGCAGCCCCTCGACTAGCGGGGGGTATGGGCAGTTCTTC. Translated, it gives CASSPSTSGGYGQFF.

This clonotype appeared many times. V usage is TRBV2 and J usage is TRBJ1-2, with unresolved D. V lost 7 bases, J lost 8 bases, and 20 bases lay in between. The CDR3 is 14 amino acids. CDR1 SNHLY and CDR2 FYNNEI come from the germline V gene. In DNA form, the CDR3 reads TGTGCCAGCATCGCACCTCATCGGGCTGGGGGCTACACCTTC. Its protein product is CASIAPHRAGGYTF.

The chain joins TRBV30 to TRBJ1-4, with 9 bases aligning to TRBD1. Trimming took 5 bases from V and 4 from J; bases not matched to a gene: 5. Germline-derived CDR1 and CDR2 are GTSNPN and SVGIG (reference sequence). The CDR3 loop spans 14 amino acids. The CDR3 nucleotides are TGTGCCTGGGGCCGGACAGGGGTTAATGAAAAACTGTTTTTT. This translates into CAWGRTGVNEKLFF.

This clonotype was found many times. This chain uses TRBV12-3 or TRBV12-4 with TRBJ2-3; TRBD1 might be the D (5 bases). CDR3 size: 16 residues. V was shortened by 2 bases and J by 5 bases, with 17 bases between the two germline ends. The CDR3 loop is CASSLYRGKGKDTQYF. CDR3 bases: TGTGCCAGCAGTTTATATAGGGGCAAAGGAAAAGATACGCAGTATTTT.

V gene TRBV6-6 combines with J gene TRBJ1-2; D gene uncertain. Per the germline V gene, CDR1 is MNHNY and CDR2 is SVGAGI (reference sequence). The V and J ends lost 2 bases and 6 bases respectively, with 10 bases between them. The CDR3 is 13 amino acids. The CDR3 is CASSYRASDGYTF. The DNA for the CDR3 is TGTGCCAGCAGTTACAGAGCTAGCGATGGCTACACCTTC.

This clonotype was detected once. CDR3 loop: CASSKGTGEDYGYTF. CDR3 nucleotides: TGTGCCAGCAGCAAAGGGACAGGGGAGGACTATGGCTACACCTTC. This chain links TRBV21-1 with TRBJ1-2; the table's D gene call, TRBD1, was not cross checked with the DNA. TRBV21-1 has pseudogene status. The CDR3 sequence is 15 residues long.

This clonotype was recorded many times. The chain joins TRBV20-1 to TRBJ2-3; 8 positions match TRBD2. Germline V gives CDR1 DFQATT, CDR2 SNEGSKA (reference sequence). This CDR3 contains 15 residues. Trimming removed 6 bases from V and 1 base from J; junction bases left unmatched: 9. Here the CDR3 reads CSAGRSSGGTDTQYF. As DNA, the CDR3 is TGCAGTGCCGGCCGGAGTAGCGGGGGCACAGATACGCAGTATTTT.

In this sample, this clonotype turned up many times. The V and J genes are TRBV3-1 and TRBJ1-2; TRBD1 agrees at 9 bases. Unmatched junction bases numbered 7, after V lost 3 bases and J lost 8 bases. This CDR3 is 14 amino acids long. Per the germline V gene, CDR1 is LGHDT and CDR2 is YNNKEL (reference sequence). The CDR3 region has the DNA TGTGCCAGCAGCCATCCTACAGGGGGCGTCGGCTACACCTTC. Protein: CASSHPTGGVGYTF. Combining the CDR3 with reference TRBV3-1 and TRBJ1-2 gives the whole variable domain DTAVSQTPKYLVTQMGNDKSIKCEQNLGHDTMYWYKQDSKKFLKIMFSYNNKELIINETVPNRFSPKSPDKAHLNLHINSLELGDSAVYFCASSHPTGGVGYTFGSGTRLTVV.

CDR3 sequence (DNA): TGCAGTGTCTGGTCAGGTGATTCACCCCTCCACTTT. As protein: CSVWSGDSPLHF. The chain recombines TRBV20-1 with TRBJ1-6, with D unclear. V dropped 7 bases and J dropped 8 bases, with 12 bases sitting between them. Germline values: CDR1 DFQATT, CDR2 SNEGSKA (reference sequence). CDR3 length: 12 residues.

With respect to this clonotype: The junction departs from germline at one end; a sequencing error may be responsible. This chain links TRBV20-1 with TRBJ1-1, with 8 bases that match TRBD1. Germline CDR1 reads DFQATT; CDR2 reads SNEGSKA (reference sequence). The CDR3 runs 13 residues. The CDR3 DNA follows: TGCAGGGCTAACAGGGGGGAGGTTGGTGAAGCTTTCTTT. Amino acid sequence: CRANRGEVGEAFF.

The chain links TRBV18 to TRBJ2-1, with 9 bases aligning to TRBD2. The CDR3 sequence is 16 residues long. With V trimmed by 2 bases and J by 5 bases, 7 bases remained unmatched. Germline V CDR1 and CDR2: KGHSH, LQKENI. The CDR3 is CASSPARGGVNNEQFF. The CDR3 DNA sequence: TGTGCCAGCTCACCAGCTCGCGGGGGGGTGAACAATGAGCAGTTCTTC. The full variable domain, its missing parts supplied by reference TRBV18 and TRBJ2-1, is NAGVMQNPRHLVRRRGQEARLRCSPMKGHSHVYWYRQLPEEGLKFMVYLQKENIIDESGMPKERFSAEFPKEGPSILRIQQVVRGDSAAYFCASSPARGGVNNEQFFGPGTRLTVL.

This clonotype has more than one count but fewer than ten. Relative to the germline gene, one junction end is altered; a read error may explain this. This rearrangement joins TRBV24-1 to TRBJ2-1, with 7 bases lining up with TRBD2. There are 16 residues in the CDR3. Germline values: CDR1 KGHDR, CDR2 SFDVKD. The CDR3 DNA reads as TGTGCCGCCAGTGATTCGGGGAGGGGTTACATTGGTGAGCAGTTCTTC. Translated, it gives CAASDSGRGYIGEQFF.

The genes are TRBV12-3 or TRBV12-4 and TRBJ1-6; D unclear. The CDR3 length is 13 residues. Trimming removed 7 bases at V and 1 base at J, with 5 bases between. CDR3: CASTGSYNSPLHF. CDR3 in DNA: TGTGCCAGCACGGGGTCCTATAATTCACCCCTCCACTTT.

In its sample, this clonotype was seen many times. The CDR3 loop is CASSLSSSNYGYTF. The CDR3 bases are TGTGCCAGCAGCTTATCATCTTCTAACTATGGCTACACCTTC. The chain has TRBV7-8 and TRBJ1-2; D remains ambiguous. Trimming took 2 bases from V and 0 from J, leaving 7 bases between them. The germline CDR1 and CDR2 sequences are SGHVS and FQNEAQ. The CDR3 is made up of 14 amino acids.

Remarks on this clonotype: Compared with germline, one end of the junction differs, possibly owing to a read error. This rearrangement joins TRBV7-9 to TRBJ2-1, with D perhaps matching TRBD1 (6 bases). The J call may be incorrect, as the DNA end agrees better with TRBJ2-7. Germline-derived CDR1 and CDR2 are SEHNR and FQNEAQ (reference sequence). The CDR3 has 16 amino acids. The DNA of the CDR3 is TGTACCAGCAGCCTCTGGGGCAGGGGCGACTACAATGAGCAGTACTTC. Translated, it gives CTSSLWGRGDYNEQYF.

This clonotype has just a few counts. The CDR3 DNA is TGTGCCAGCAGTGAAAGGGGATTAAACATTCAGTACTTC. Translating gives CASSERGLNIQYF. The chain is built from TRBV6-1 and TRBJ2-4, with TRBD1 as a possible D gene (5 bases). The CDR3 runs to 13 residues. Germline CDR1 and CDR2: MNHNS and SASEGT. V was shortened by 2 bases and J by 6 bases, with 8 bases between the two germline ends.

J is TRBJ1-6 and V is TRBV20-1; the D gene is possibly TRBD1 (6 bases). The CDR3 runs to 17 residues. V lost 3 bases and J 10 bases, leaving 25 bases between the germline ends. Germline V gene lookup returns CDR1 DFQATT and CDR2 SNEGSKA (reference sequence). The DNA for the CDR3 is TGCAGTGCTAGGCGGTCGCCGGGACGGGGGGCTGGATCACCCCTCCACTTT. Its protein is CSARRSPGRGAGSPLHF.

This clonotype was seen only once. One end of the junction fails to match germline, which may point to a read error. The chain links TRBV12-3 or TRBV12-4 to TRBJ2-7, with D perhaps given as TRBD1 or TRBD2 (5 bases each). CDR3 size: 16 residues. The CDR3 DNA reads TGCGCCAGCAGCCAAGATTTCGGAGGCAGGGCCTACGAGCAGTACTTC. This gives the protein CASSQDFGGRAYEQYF.

The chain recombines TRBV5-5 with TRBJ2-2; weak D call: TRBD2 (5 bases). Germline V gene sequence: CDR1 SGHKS, CDR2 YYEKEE (reference sequence). The V gene lost 4 bases and the J gene lost 6 bases, with 16 bases spanning the gap. This CDR3 spans 15 amino acids. The chain's CDR3 is CASSLGEWVSGELFF. For the CDR3, the DNA is TGTGCCAGCAGCCTCGGGGAATGGGTATCCGGGGAGCTGTTTTTT.

This clonotype was picked up many times. The V call is TRBV7-2, the J call TRBJ1-2; 7 bases are a match to TRBD1. Germline trimming cut 2 bases from V and 4 bases from J; bases unmatched to any gene: 4. The CDR3 extends over 14 amino acids. Germline assignment: CDR1 SGHTA and CDR2 FQGNSA. This chain's CDR3 is CASSLYRGGYGYTF. Written as DNA, the CDR3 is TGTGCCAGCAGCTTATACAGGGGCGGCTATGGCTACACCTTC.

This clonotype was observed a few times. The chain is built from TRBV12-5 and TRBJ2-7; the match to TRBD2 covers 13 bases. This CDR3 spans 13 amino acids. V lost 9 bases and J lost 7; bases outside the gene matches: 6. Germline V gene data show CDR1 as LGHNT and CDR2 as FRNRAP. Here the CDR3 reads CASRTSGGNEQYF. For the CDR3, the DNA is TGTGCTAGCCGGACTAGCGGGGGAAATGAGCAGTACTTC.